A single sample gave rise to the 29 T cell receptor beta chains below, sequenced in a study of patients and donors after allogeneic stem cell transplantation. TCRdb re-analysed the RT-PCR reads in MiXCR, keeping a single row per CDR3 protein. This sample has about a million distinct CDR3 sequences, with about 20% found just once. Sequencing used blood, either unsorted or a sorted T cell fraction (not recorded which). The receptors derive from a human donor who was either an allogeneic HSCT recipient or a stem cell or donor lymphocyte infusion donor (not recorded which). It is not recorded whose cells these are; they may come from a transplant donor.

This clonotype was observed at least ten times. The chain couples TRBV12-3 or TRBV12-4 to TRBJ1-2, with 10 bases matching TRBD1. This CDR3 is built from 14 residues. V lost 6 bases and J lost 3; bases outside the gene matches: 4. CDR3: CASRGTGVYYGYTF. CDR3 in DNA: TGTGCCAGCAGGGGGACAGGGGTTTACTATGGCTACACCTTC.

The V gene is TRBV15, the J gene TRBJ2-1, with D maybe TRBD2 (6 bases). CDR1 is LNHNV and CDR2 is YYDKDF in the germline V gene (reference sequence). The ends were cut back, 6 bases at V and 2 bases at J, with 17 bases in the middle. There are 16 residues in the CDR3. CDR3 sequence (DNA): TGTGCCACCAGTAGATCGACTAGTTTACCCTACAATGAGCAGTTCTTC. Translating gives CATSRSTSLPYNEQFF.

The chain employs TRBV6-2 or TRBV6-3 and TRBJ2-5; D not certain. The V end was cut by 5 bases, the J end by 6 bases, with 7 bases between. Germline V CDR1 and CDR2: MNHEY, SVGEGT. This CDR3 comprises 11 residues. CDR3 region: CASSRAQTQYF. The CDR3 DNA reads as TGTGCCAGCAGTCGGGCACAGACCCAGTACTTC.

This chain connects TRBV4-3 to TRBJ1-3; D possibly corresponds to TRBD1 (6 bases). The CDR3 runs to 13 residues. Germline-derived CDR1 and CDR2 are LGHNA and YSLEER. V lost 4 bases, J lost 4 bases, and 8 bases lay in between. The CDR3 region is CASSPGVGNTIYF. CDR3 bases: TGCGCCAGCAGCCCAGGGGTCGGAAACACCATATATTTT.

The sample holds a few counts of this clonotype. The J gene is TRBJ1-4, the V gene TRBV6-2 or TRBV6-3; D gene unclear. This CDR3 region has 14 residues. Deletions cut 7 bases from V and 0 bases from J, with 9 bases between. Germline V lookup: CDR1 MNHEY, CDR2 SVGEGT. The CDR3 DNA sequence: TGTGCCAGCAACCGCGGAGCAACTAATGAAAAACTGTTTTTT. Residues: CASNRGATNEKLFF.

This clonotype showed up just a few times. The chain uses TRBV5-6 and TRBJ2-5; D uncertain. Germline CDR1 SGHDT, CDR2 YYEEEE. This CDR3 comprises 13 residues. Between the trimmed V and J ends, which lost 2 bases and 5 bases, there was a span of 10 bases. This CDR3 is CASSFLGEETQYF. The CDR3 bases are TGTGCCAGCAGCTTTTTGGGCGAGGAGACCCAGTACTTC.

This clonotype was found a few times. The CDR3 DNA is TGTGCCAGCTCACCATCTGGTGACTATGGCTACACCTTC. Translation: CASSPSGDYGYTF. The gene calls are TRBV18 and TRBJ1-2, with unresolved D. V lost 2 bases, J lost 3 bases, and 7 bases lay in between. This CDR3 region has 13 residues. Germline V gene data show CDR1 as KGHSH and CDR2 as LQKENI.

The chain uses TRBV12-3 or TRBV12-4 and TRBJ1-1; 9 positions agree with TRBD1. V trimming: 5 bases; J trimming: 8 bases; junction bases outside the gene matches: 6. The CDR3 is 13 residues long. CDR3 nucleotide sequence: TGTGCCAGCAGTCCCGGGACAGGGTCCGAAGCTTTCTTT. This encodes CASSPGTGSEAFF.

The chain links TRBV12-3 or TRBV12-4 to TRBJ1-1; D uncertain. The CDR3 consists of 14 residues. Trimming stripped 0 bases from V and 0 bases from J, with 5 bases between. The CDR3 region is CASSLASVNTEAFF. The CDR3 nucleotides are TGTGCCAGCAGTTTAGCGTCGGTGAACACTGAAGCTTTCTTT.

This clonotype was seen repeatedly, ten times or more. The rearrangement links TRBV20-1 to TRBJ1-5; D gene ambiguous. The CDR3 length is 13 residues. Germline lookup yields CDR1 DFQATT and CDR2 SNEGSKA (reference sequence). The germline V and J ends were trimmed by 6 bases and 3 bases, with 12 bases remaining between them. The CDR3 protein is CSASAGVNQPQHF. The CDR3 coding sequence is TGCAGTGCCTCGGCCGGCGTCAATCAGCCCCAGCATTTT.

CDR3 region: CASSISGPRGGELFF. The DNA for the CDR3 is TGTGCCAGCAGCATCTCGGGACCCCGAGGCGGGGAGCTGTTTTTT. The chain recombines TRBV5-6 with TRBJ2-2, with D perhaps assigned TRBD1 or TRBD2 (5 bases each). The CDR3 extends over 15 amino acids. The germline V gene encodes CDR1 SGHDT and CDR2 YYEEEE. Deletions cut 4 bases from V and 7 bases from J, with 17 bases between.

As to this clonotype: The conserved phenylalanine or tryptophan is not found at the CDR3 terminus, so this likely reflects a read error. The chain combines TRBV6-1 with TRBJ1-4, with D unclear. V was shortened by 6 bases and J by 8 bases, with 16 bases between the two germline ends. Germline V CDR1 and CDR2: MNHNS, SASEGT. CDR3 size: 14 residues. The CDR3: CASSRRAAIEKLFS. CDR3 bases: TGTGCCAGCAGCCGCCGGGCGGCAATAGAAAAACTGTTTTCT.

This clonotype was observed at least ten times. The CDR3 is CASSLDPTNNEQFF. CDR3 DNA sequence: TGTGCCAGCAGCTTAGACCCAACTAACAATGAGCAGTTCTTC. The gene calls are TRBV7-9 and TRBJ2-1; D remains unclear. With 1 base removed from V and 5 bases from J, the gap between germline ends came to 9 bases. This CDR3 spans 14 amino acids. Germline V CDR1 and CDR2: SEHNR, FQNEAQ (reference sequence).

This clonotype was seen a few times. This chain links TRBV9 with TRBJ1-6; the D is unclear. Germline lookup yields CDR1 SGDLS and CDR2 YYNGEE. The length of the CDR3 is 13 residues. Deletions cut 3 bases from V and 8 bases from J, with 9 bases between. CDR3 coding DNA: TGTGCCAGCAGCGAGAGTCGGGATTCACCCCTCCACTTT. Translation: CASSESRDSPLHF.

This clonotype was observed a handful of times. The chain joins TRBV6-1 to TRBJ1-1; 9 bases are a match to TRBD1. V lost 7 bases and J lost 2; bases outside the gene matches: 17. Germline-derived CDR1 and CDR2 are MNHNS and SASEGT. The CDR3 consists of 18 residues. CDR3 coding DNA: TGTGCCAGCAATTGGGACAGGGTGGGGTTTGGGGGTAACACTGAAGCTTTCTTT. It is translated as CASNWDRVGFGGNTEAFF.

This clonotype was found a few times. The J gene is TRBJ1-5, the V gene TRBV11-3; 9 bases match TRBD1. J gave up 11 bases and V 6 bases, and 8 bases lay outside the gene matches. The CDR3 consists of 13 residues. CDR1 is SGHNT and CDR2 is YENEEA in the germline V gene. The CDR3 here is CASSKQGAKAQHF. CDR3 DNA: TGTGCCAGCAGTAAACAGGGGGCGAAGGCCCAGCATTTT.

The rearrangement joins TRBV12-3 or TRBV12-4 to TRBJ1-3; D may be TRBD1 (5 bases). Trimming stripped 6 bases from V and 1 base from J, with 7 bases between. There are 13 residues in the CDR3. The CDR3 loop is CASRGESGNTIYF. CDR3 sequence (DNA): TGTGCCAGCAGGGGGGAATCTGGAAACACCATATATTTT.

This clonotype appeared a single time. The chain joins TRBV10-3 to TRBJ1-6, with D unclear. The length of the CDR3 is 14 residues. The V end lost 1 base, the J end lost 10 bases, and 11 bases lay between the germline ends. From germline, CDR1 is ENHRY and CDR2 SYGVKD. The DNA of the CDR3 is TGTGCCATCAGTGAGTTTCGGGGAGGCTCACCCCTCCACTTT. Translation: CAISEFRGGSPLHF.

This clonotype was seen only once. This chain's CDR3 is CASSQGGRGKTDTQYF. The CDR3 DNA reads as TGTGCCAGCAGCCAGGGAGGGCGGGGGAAGACAGATACGCAGTATTTT. This chain uses TRBV4-2 with TRBJ2-3; TRBD2 matches at 7 bases. Germline lookup yields CDR1 LGHNA and CDR2 YNFKEQ. V gave up 3 bases and J gave up 3 bases; unmatched junction bases: 9. This CDR3 spans 16 amino acids.

This clonotype was picked up a small number of times. This sequence joins TRBV7-8 and TRBJ2-1, with 9 bases matching TRBD2. The CDR3 extends over 16 amino acids. From germline, CDR1 is SGHVS and CDR2 FQNEAQ. V lost 5 bases, J lost 10 bases, and 15 bases stayed unmatched. The CDR3 nucleotides read TGTGCCAGCAGCAAATGCGGGAGGGCCGATGGTTTGGAGCAGTTCTTC. Translation: CASSKCGRADGLEQFF.

Here the CDR3 DNA reads TGTGCCAGCAGGCCAGGGGACCTGAGGGCCACTTTATCTGGCTACACCTTC. It yields the protein CASRPGDLRATLSGYTF. The rearrangement links TRBV3-1 to TRBJ1-2; TRBD1 might be the D (6 bases). The V end lost 6 bases, the J end lost 7 bases, and 27 bases lay between the germline ends. CDR3 length equals 17 residues. Germline loops: CDR1 LGHDT, CDR2 YNNKEL (reference sequence). The full variable domain, completed using reference TRBV3-1 and TRBJ1-2, is DTAVSQTPKYLVTQMGNDKSIKCEQNLGHDTMYWYKQDSKKFLKIMFSYNNKELIINETVPNRFSPKSPDKAHLNLHINSLELGDSAVYFCASRPGDLRATLSGYTFGSGTRLTVV.

A few counts support this clonotype. The chain recombines TRBV18 with TRBJ2-5, with D possibly being TRBD1 or TRBD2 (5 bases each). Trimming shortened V by 6 bases and J by 4 bases, and 15 bases separated the two germline ends. The CDR3 runs 14 residues. Per germline, CDR1 KGHSH and CDR2 LQKENI. The CDR3 sequence is CASSPPGRGETQYF. In DNA, the CDR3 is TGTGCCAGCTCCCCTCCGGGGCGCGGAGAGACCCAGTACTTC. Full variable domain (remainder filled in from reference TRBV18 and TRBJ2-5): NAGVMQNPRHLVRRRGQEARLRCSPMKGHSHVYWYRQLPEEGLKFMVYLQKENIIDESGMPKERFSAEFPKEGPSILRIQQVVRGDSAAYFCASSPPGRGETQYFGPGTRLLVL.

A few counts support this clonotype. V usage is TRBV7-9 and J usage is TRBJ1-6; 7 bases map to TRBD1. The length of the CDR3 is 15 residues. Trimming removed 3 bases from V and 10 bases from J; junction bases left unmatched: 9. The germline gives CDR1 SEHNR, CDR2 FQNEAQ (reference sequence). The CDR3 DNA is TGTGCCAGCAGCTTGGGGAGACAGGGCGGGTCACCCCTCCACTTT. It is translated as CASSLGRQGGSPLHF.

This clonotype was seen a handful of times. CDR3 coding DNA: TGCAGTGCTAGAGCTATGATGAACACTGAAGCTTTCTTT. Its protein is CSARAMMNTEAFF. The chain is built from TRBV20-1 and TRBJ1-1; D not certain. Germline loops: CDR1 DFQATT, CDR2 SNEGSKA (reference sequence). The CDR3 spans 13 residues. Deletions cut 1 base from V and 0 bases from J, with 6 bases between.

The chain employs TRBV7-2 and TRBJ1-3, with 7 bases aligning to TRBD1. Germline loops: CDR1 SGHTA, CDR2 FQGNSA. The CDR3 runs 17 residues. V lost 1 base, J lost 1 base, and 7 bases stayed unmatched. As DNA, the CDR3 is TGTGCCAGCAGCTTAGGAGTGACAGGGTTTTCTGGAAACACCATATATTTT. It yields the protein CASSLGVTGFSGNTIYF.

The chain joins TRBV4-2 to TRBJ2-3, with 10 positions matching TRBD1. This CDR3 region has 16 residues. V shed 2 bases, J shed 4 bases, and the junction held 6 bases outside the gene matches. CDR1 and CDR2 (germline): LGHNA, YNFKEQ. The CDR3 here is CASSQPPGQGADTQYF. CDR3 DNA sequence: TGTGCCAGCAGCCAACCACCAGGACAGGGGGCAGATACGCAGTATTTT.

V and J are TRBV27 and TRBJ1-5; D ambiguous. The V end was cut by 5 bases, the J end by 5 bases, with 10 bases between. The germline gives CDR1 MNHEY, CDR2 SMNVEV (reference sequence). The CDR3 consists of 13 residues. For the CDR3, the DNA is TGTGCCAGCAGTGCTAGAGACGATCAGCCCCAGCATTTT. Encoded protein: CASSARDDQPQHF.

The V gene is TRBV18, the J gene TRBJ2-3; 10 bases are shared with TRBD1. The CDR3 runs 16 residues. CDR1 is KGHSH and CDR2 is LQKENI in the germline V gene. V gave up 3 bases and J gave up 3 bases; unmatched junction bases: 6. The CDR3 nucleotides are TGTGCCAGCTCACCTACCGGGACAGGGGCAACAGATACGCAGTATTTT. It encodes CASSPTGTGATDTQYF.

This clonotype was recorded a few times. This rearrangement joins TRBV6-5 to TRBJ2-7; 13 nucleotides line up with TRBD2. Per germline, CDR1 MNHEY and CDR2 SVGAGI. The CDR3 is 18 residues long. Trimming cost V 0 bases and J 7 bases; bases outside gene matches: 12. The DNA for the CDR3 is TGTGCCAGCAGTTACTCGCCCCCTGGAGGACTAGCGGGAGCGGAGCAGTACTTC. The encoded protein is CASSYSPPGGLAGAEQYF.